This T cell receptor beta chain was recovered during a study of blood T cells in healthy people across ages. Overall study results and limits: Among long-lived donors, naive CD4+ cells were more numerous and diversity higher than in aged donors.

The use of a sample-barcoded 5' primer and a J-beta primer mix characterized a second PCR of roughly 7 to 11 cycles. The template-switch adaptor, which had 12 random nucleotides, put a tag on each cDNA molecule. TCRdb reprocessed the 5' RACE reads via MiXCR and lists one record per CDR3 protein. The sample yields approximately 800,000 distinct CDR3 sequences, about 59% seen once. Comments on this clonotype: Its target is unknown.

V lost 1 base, J lost 3 bases, and 10 bases lay in between. The CDR3 totals 16 residues. CDR1 and CDR2 from the germline V gene are LGHNA and YSLEER. This receptor was identified in a young man in good health. Sequencing was performed on blood. V and J are TRBV4-3 and TRBJ1-6; tentative D call: TRBD1 (5 bases). The CDR3 coding sequence is TGCGCCAGCAGCCAAGCGGTTGGGGGCTATAATTCACCCCTCCACTTT. This translates into CASSQAVGGYNSPLHF.